This T cell receptor beta chain was obtained from a study of T cell repertoires in cytomegalovirus infection (dated by TCRdb to between 2018 and 2020). General notes on the study: Because public TCR beta signatures pointed to carriage of CMV infection together with the matching HLA type, the HLA type of each donor mattered for the analysis.

What the authors observed across the whole study: In both this cohort and an independent cohort of 350 or so donors, the cumulative frequency of public TCR beta family members distinguished carriers of CMV infection plus the relevant HLA type. The ex vivo response was dominated by HLA-C-restricted CMV-specific TCR beta clonotypes, which also provided the single most frequent clonotype in two of eight donors.

Remarks on this clonotype: Its antigen has not been determined. No much larger clonotype is one base removed from it; base qualities were not supplied.

The listed sequencing device is Illumina HiSeq 1500. Clones were called with MiXCR by TCRdb after fastp trimmed the public reads at Q25, and only in-frame beta chains were retained. CDR3 protein sequences are deduplicated, and each keeps its most common genes and DNA. This sample is represented by some 350,000 distinct CDR3 sequences; roughly 20% of them were singletons. The ten largest account for around 9.3% of the sample. The junction carries 13 bases between V and J, which are trimmed by 0 bases and 6 bases respectively. CDR1 and CDR2, per the germline V gene (reference sequence), are SGHKS and YYEKEE. The CDR3 has 15 amino acids, counting the end cysteine and phenylalanine. This entry keeps only the CDR3 DNA: 45 bases, framed from base 1.

The rearrangement combines TRBV5-5 with TRBJ1-5; TRBD1 could be the D gene, as 5 bases match. Material: PBMCs. The sequence derives from a human donor in good health (CMV status not recorded). Some clones in this sample may be carry-over from other donors' samples. The CDR3 amino acid sequence is: CASSLGRDEGQPQHF. The DNA reads as follows: TGTGCCAGCAGCTTGGGCAGGGATGAAGGTCAGCCCCAGCATTTT.